One and the same sample provided the 10 T cell receptor beta chains below, sequenced in a study of blood T cell repertoires in COVID-19. Measured with immunoSEQ multiplex PCR; TCRdb has only the in-frame clones, and not every one. Of 150,000 to 200,000 clones detected, around 89% appear once; the ten largest clones hold roughly 25%. The specimen sequenced was peripheral blood. These receptors were obtained from a man between 60 and 75 years old with acute or convalescent COVID-19.

This rearrangement joins TRBV9 to TRBJ2-7, with 9 nucleotides matching TRBD2. The CDR3 extends over 15 amino acids. CDR1 and CDR2 (germline): SGDLS, YYNGEE. The V segment lost 3 bases and the J segment 1 base; nucleotides outside the gene matches: 5. Here the CDR3 DNA reads TGTGCCAGCAGCGAGGGGGCGGGAGGGTCCTACGAGCAGTACTTC. Translated: CASSEGAGGSYEQYF. The full variable domain, in which reference TRBV9 and TRBJ2-7 provide the parts outside the CDR3, is DSGVTQTPKHLITATGQRVTLRCSPRSGDLSVYWYQQSLDQGLQFLIQYYNGEERAKGNILERFSAQQFPDLHSELNLSSLELGDSALYFCASSEGAGGSYEQYFGPGTRLTVT.

The chain combines TRBV5-1 with TRBJ1-1, with unresolved D. The CDR3 covers 15 residues. V was pared by 0 bases and J by 1 base, with 10 bases between. The germline gives CDR1 SGHRS, CDR2 YFSETQ. CDR3 loop: CASSLARSANTEAFF. DNA of the CDR3: TGCGCCAGCAGCTTGGCCAGGTCGGCGAACACTGAAGCTTTCTTT.

The chain carries TRBV6-1 and TRBJ2-5, with TRBD2 matching 15 bases. The CDR3 is 20 residues long. Germline V lookup: CDR1 MNHNS, CDR2 SASEGT. The J segment lost 3 bases and the V segment lost 2 bases, leaving 13 bases of the junction unmatched. The CDR3 DNA reads as TGTGCCAGCAGTGAACAGGGACTAGCGGGAGGTGTGGGGAAAGAAGAGACCCAGTACTTC. Protein product: CASSEQGLAGGVGKEETQYF.

In its sample, this clone ranks as large (0.1 to 1%). The chain carries TRBV2 and TRBJ1-2, with 9 positions matching TRBD1. CDR1 is SNHLY and CDR2 is FYNNEI in the germline V gene. J was trimmed by 5 bases and V by 2 bases; bases with no gene match: 9. This CDR3 is built from 16 residues. CDR3 protein: CASSEPGQGSLYGYTF. CDR3 bases: TGTGCCAGCAGTGAACCGGGACAGGGTTCGTTATATGGCTACACCTTC. The complete variable domain, with remaining parts taken from reference TRBV2 and TRBJ1-2, reads EPEVTQTPSHQVTQMGQEVILRCVPISNHLYFYWYRQILGQKVEFLVSFYNNEISEKSEIFDDQFSVERPDGSNFTLKIRSTKLEDSAMYFCASSEPGQGSLYGYTFGSGTRLTVV.

The chain couples TRBV6-5 to TRBJ1-6; 7 bases map to TRBD1. Losses at the gene ends were 0 bases for V and 9 bases for J; bases not matched to a gene: 5. This CDR3 contains 15 residues. Germline assignment: CDR1 MNHEY and CDR2 SVGAGI. The CDR3 DNA is TGTGCCAGCAGTTACTCGGGGGACAGTACTTCACCCCTCCACTTT. Its translation: CASSYSGDSTSPLHF.

This clone was detected once. The chain uses TRBV5-8 and TRBJ1-4, with TRBD1 matching over 7 bases. V was pared by 5 bases and J by 0 bases, with 7 bases of the junction left unmatched. There are 16 residues in the CDR3. Germline values: CDR1 SGHTS, CDR2 YDEGEE. The CDR3 region is CASSFDRVATNEKLFF. For the CDR3, the DNA is TGTGCCAGCAGTTTTGACAGGGTTGCAACTAATGAAAAACTGTTTTTT.

The chain uses TRBV4-3 and TRBJ1-5; perhaps TRBD1 as D (6 bases). Trimming shortened V by 1 base and J by 10 bases, and 14 bases separated the two germline ends. CDR3 size: 14 residues. Germline CDR1 LGHNA, CDR2 YSLEER. This CDR3 is CASSQVRGPYPQHF. The CDR3 DNA reads as TGCGCCAGCAGCCAAGTCAGGGGTCCGTATCCCCAGCATTTT.

V is TRBV10-1 and J is TRBJ1-2; 9 positions agree with TRBD1. The CDR3 is 14 amino acids. Trimming took 4 bases from V and 9 from J; bases not matched to a gene: 9. Per the germline V gene, CDR1 is WNHNN and CDR2 is SYGVQD (reference sequence). The CDR3 sequence is CASSAVPGQGSYTF. The CDR3 nucleotides are TGCGCCAGCAGTGCGGTGCCCGGACAGGGGAGCTACACCTTC.

V and J are TRBV15 and TRBJ1-1; D is unclear. Germline-derived CDR1 and CDR2 are LNHNV and YYDKDF (reference sequence). The CDR3 has 15 residues. Trimming took off 0 bases at V and 5 bases at J, with 13 bases between the two ends. The CDR3 region is CATSRDARVRTEAFF. The CDR3 DNA reads TGTGCCACCAGCAGAGATGCCCGGGTACGAACTGAAGCTTTCTTT.

The chain carries TRBV18 and TRBJ2-1, with 8 bases aligning to TRBD1. Germline V lookup: CDR1 KGHSH, CDR2 LQKENI. V shed 2 bases, J shed 4 bases, and the junction held 1 base outside the gene matches. The CDR3 is made up of 14 amino acids. The CDR3 coding sequence is TGTGCCAGCTCACCAGGACAGGGTTACAATGAGCAGTTCTTC. Translating gives CASSPGQGYNEQFF.